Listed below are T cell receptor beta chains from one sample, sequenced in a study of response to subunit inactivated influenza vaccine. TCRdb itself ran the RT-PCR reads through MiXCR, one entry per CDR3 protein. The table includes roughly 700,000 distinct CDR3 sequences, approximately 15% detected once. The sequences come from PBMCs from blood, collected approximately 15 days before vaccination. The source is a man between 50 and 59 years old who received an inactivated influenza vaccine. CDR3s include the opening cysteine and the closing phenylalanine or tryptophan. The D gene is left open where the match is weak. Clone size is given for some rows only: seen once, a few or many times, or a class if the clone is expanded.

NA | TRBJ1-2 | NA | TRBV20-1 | CSARVGAYGYTF | TGCAGTGCTAGGGTAGGGGCCTATGGCTACACCTTC
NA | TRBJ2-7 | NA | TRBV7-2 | CASSQPGRHEPYEQYF | TGTGCCAGCAGCCAACCGGGGAGACACGAACCCTACGAGCAGTACTTC
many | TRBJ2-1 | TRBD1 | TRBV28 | CASSFGTGNEQFF | TGTGCCAGCAGTTTTGGGACAGGGAATGAGCAGTTCTTC
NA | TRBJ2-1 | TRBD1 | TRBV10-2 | CASSPGGQHYNEQFF | TGCGCCAGCAGTCCTGGGGGACAGCACTACAATGAGCAGTTCTTC
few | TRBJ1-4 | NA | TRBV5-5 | CASSVNRGWANEKLFF | TGTGCCAGCAGCGTGAATCGGGGCTGGGCAAATGAAAAACTGTTTTTT
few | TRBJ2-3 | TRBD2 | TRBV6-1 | CASTQRGASTDTQYF | TGTGCCAGCACCCAGCGGGGGGCGTCCACAGATACGCAGTATTTT
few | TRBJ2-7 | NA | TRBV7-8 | CASSLVRRQAIAYEQYF | TGTGCCAGCAGCTTAGTAAGACGGCAGGCTATCGCCTACGAGCAGTACTTC
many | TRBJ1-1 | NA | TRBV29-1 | CSAPVGADTEAFF | TGCAGCGCGCCCGTTGGGGCGGACACTGAAGCTTTCTTT
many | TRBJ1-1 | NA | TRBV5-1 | CASSLWDTKNTEAFF | TGCGCCAGCAGCTTGTGGGACACAAAAAACACTGAAGCTTTCTTT
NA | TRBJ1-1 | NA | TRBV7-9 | CASTAGPTGNTEAFF | TGTGCCAGCACCGCGGGCCCCACAGGGAACACTGAAGCTTTCTTT
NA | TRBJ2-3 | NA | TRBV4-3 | CASSQEHTSTDTQYF | TGCGCCAGCAGCCAAGAACATACTAGCACAGATACGCAGTATTTT
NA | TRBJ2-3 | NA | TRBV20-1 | CSARRDLHTDTQYF | TGCAGTGCTAGACGGGACTTGCACACAGATACGCAGTATTTT
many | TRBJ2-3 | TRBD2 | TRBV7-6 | CASSGLGSGVDTQYF | TGTGCCAGCAGCGGGCTTGGAAGCGGGGTAGATACGCAGTATTTT
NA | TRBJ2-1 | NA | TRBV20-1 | CSARRSHNEQFF | TGCAGTGCTCGTCGCAGCCACAATGAGCAGTTCTTC
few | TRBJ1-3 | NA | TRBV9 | CASSVATQGPGNTIYF | TGTGCCAGCAGCGTAGCGACGCAGGGGCCTGGAAACACCATATATTTT
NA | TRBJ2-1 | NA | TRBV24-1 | CATSAGSRSYNEQFF | TGTGCCACCAGTGCTGGCTCCCGCTCCTACAATGAGCAGTTCTTC
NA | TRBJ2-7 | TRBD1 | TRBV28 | CASRTGTGGSYEQYF | TGTGCCAGCAGGACCGGGACAGGGGGCTCCTACGAGCAGTACTTC
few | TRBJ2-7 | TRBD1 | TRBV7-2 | CASSLGGQGIYEQYF | TGTGCCAGCAGCTTAGGGGGACAGGGGATCTACGAGCAGTACTTC
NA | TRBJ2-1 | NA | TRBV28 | CASRNRSSRHEQFF | TGTGCCAGCAGGAATCGGTCTAGCCGCCATGAGCAGTTCTTC
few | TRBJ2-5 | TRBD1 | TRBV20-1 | CSAIETGGRETQYF | TGCAGTGCCATAGAGACAGGGGGCCGAGAGACCCAGTACTTC
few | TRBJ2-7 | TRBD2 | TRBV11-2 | CASSSRTSGGARSYEQYF | TGTGCCAGCAGCTCAAGGACTAGCGGGGGGGCCAGATCCTACGAGCAGTACTTC
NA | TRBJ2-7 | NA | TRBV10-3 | CAIRPGQFVHEQYF | TGTGCCATCAGGCCGGGACAATTCGTCCACGAGCAGTACTTC
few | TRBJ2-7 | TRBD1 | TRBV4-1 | CASSYGTVNYEQYF | TGCGCCAGCAGCTATGGGACAGTCAACTACGAGCAGTACTTC
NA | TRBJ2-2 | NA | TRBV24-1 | CATSDLKVGGQVSGELFF | TGTGCCACCAGTGATTTAAAGGTTGGGGGACAAGTCTCCGGGGAGCTGTTTTTT
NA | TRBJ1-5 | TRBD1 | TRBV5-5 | CASSLTGQGNQPQHF | TGTGCCAGCAGCTTGACGGGACAGGGGAATCAGCCCCAGCATTTT
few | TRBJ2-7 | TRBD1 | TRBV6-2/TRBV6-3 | CASRTGTTYEQYF | TGTGCCAGCAGGACAGGGACCACCTACGAGCAGTACTTC
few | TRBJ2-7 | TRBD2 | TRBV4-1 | CASSAYGLAGPYEQYF | TGCGCCAGCAGCGCCTATGGACTAGCGGGGCCTTACGAGCAGTACTTC
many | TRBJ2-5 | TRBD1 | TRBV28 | CASSRDRGGETQYF | TGTGCCAGCAGTCGGGACAGGGGAGGGGAGACCCAGTACTTC